Listed here is a single TCR beta chain. Its recognized antigen is unknown. Nothing much larger sits one base from this clone, and base qualities are not available. This specimen comes from a study of T cell repertoires in cytomegalovirus infection (dated by TCRdb to the late 2010s). Study-wide context: Because public TCR beta signatures pointed to carriage of CMV infection together with the matching HLA type, the HLA type of each donor mattered for the analysis.

Sequencer: Illumina HiSeq 1500. The public reads were reprocessed in TCRdb via fastp at Q25 and MiXCR, keeping in-frame beta chains. Each CDR3 protein appears once, grouped with its most common genes and DNA. A total of 100,000 to 150,000 distinct CDR3 sequences appear in this sample, roughly a quarter of them only once. Roughly 35% of the sample is taken by the ten largest. The germline V gene supplies CDR1 KGHSH and CDR2 LQKENI. The CDR3, from cysteine to phenylalanine, totals 15 residues. The kept DNA is CDR3 alone, 45 bases in frame from the first base. For this chain, trimming is 1 base at the V end and 5 bases at the J end, and the number of junction bases without a gene match is 6. The paper as a whole reports these results and caveats: In the ex vivo response, HLA-C-restricted CMV-specific TCR beta clonotypes were dominant, and in two of eight donors the single most frequent clonotype came from this HLA-C-restricted group. In both this cohort and an independent roughly 360-donor cohort, the cumulative frequency of public TCR beta family members distinguished carriers of CMV infection plus the relevant HLA type.

The chain links TRBV18 with TRBJ2-7; a stretch of 9 junction bases matches TRBD1. The clonotype originates from a human donor in good health (CMV status not recorded). Some clones in this sample may be carry-over from other donors' samples. The sequenced sample consisted of PBMCs, sequenced either directly or after in vitro stimulation (not recorded which). The DNA sequence follows: TGTGCCAGCTCACCACGGTTGACAGGGGGAAACGAGCAGTACTTC. Its protein reads: CASSPRLTGGNEQYF. Joined to the reference TRBV18 and TRBJ2-7 proteins, this CDR3 gives the full variable domain: NAGVMQNPRHLVRRRGQEARLRCSPMKGHSHVYWYRQLPEEGLKFMVYLQKENIIDESGMPKERFSAEFPKEGPSILRIQQVVRGDSAAYFCASSPRLTGGNEQYFGPGTRLTVT.